The source of this TCR beta chain is a study of PD-1 blockade in mismatch repair-deficient tumors. Study overall: Patients had about a dozen mismatch repair-deficient cancer types and were previously treated and progressing.

The TCR-sequenced patients were a few responders to pembrolizumab. Method: immunoSEQ multiplex PCR; TCRdb's copy keeps in-frame clones and lacks some. The sample carries some 120,000 clones, roughly 90% recorded once. This clone has only a few counts. The CDR3 runs 11 residues. V was clipped by 9 bases and J by 6 bases, with 12 bases between them. Per germline, CDR1 SNHLY and CDR2 FYNNEI. Sequenced here: peripheral blood, sampled approximately 72 weeks after starting pembrolizumab. The TCR sequence derives from an adult with mismatch repair-deficient cancer. The chain is built from TRBV2 and TRBJ2-7; D unclear. CDR3 residues: CARRKGIEQYF. The CDR3 bases are TGTGCCAGAAGGAAGGGTATCGAGCAGTACTTC.